This T cell receptor beta chain appears in the sequencing data of a study of OX40 agonist ivuxolimab in advanced cancers. In the study overall: Ivuxolimab, an agonist antibody against OX40 (CD134), was given to patients. Study observations and caveats: Which antigen the expanded peripheral T cells recognized is unknown.

Libraries were prepared by immunoSEQ multiplex PCR; TCRdb keeps only in-frame clonotypes and omits some of them. The table includes 46,000 or so clones, about 74% detected once. The germline V gene has CDR1 MNHNS and CDR2 SASEGT. The J segment lost 7 bases and the V segment lost 6 bases, leaving 1 base of the junction unmatched. This CDR3 has 13 residues. The table lists this clone with a few counts. The target antigen is unknown. Sequences were derived from CD4+ or CD8+ T cells sorted from blood, sampled in a trial of the OX40 agonist ivuxolimab. The receptor's source is an adult with an advanced solid tumor such as melanoma, head and neck, liver or kidney cancer. The rearrangement joins TRBV6-1 to TRBJ1-6; 9 bases map to TRBD1. The DNA of the CDR3 is TGTGCCAGCAGGGGACAGGGAAATTCACCCCTCCACTTT. Its translation is CASRGQGNSPLHF.